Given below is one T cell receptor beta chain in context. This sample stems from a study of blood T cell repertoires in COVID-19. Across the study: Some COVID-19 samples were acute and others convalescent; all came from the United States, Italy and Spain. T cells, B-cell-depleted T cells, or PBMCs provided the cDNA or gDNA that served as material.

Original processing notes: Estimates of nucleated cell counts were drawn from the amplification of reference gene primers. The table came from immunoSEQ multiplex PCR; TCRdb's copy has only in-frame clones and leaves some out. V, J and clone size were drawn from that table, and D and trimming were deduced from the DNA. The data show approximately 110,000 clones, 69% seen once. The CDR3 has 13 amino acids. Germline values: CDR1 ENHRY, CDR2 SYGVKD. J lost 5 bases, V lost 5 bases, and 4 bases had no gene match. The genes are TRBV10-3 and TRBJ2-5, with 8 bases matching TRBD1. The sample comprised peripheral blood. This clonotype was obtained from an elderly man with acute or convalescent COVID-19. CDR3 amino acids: CAISRTGTETQYF. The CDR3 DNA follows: TGTGCCATCAGTCGGACAGGGACGGAGACCCAGTACTTC.